This note documents a single TCR beta chain sequence. Its antigen is as yet unknown. The data stem from a study of CXCR3-negative and CXCR3-positive naive CD8 T cells. Study-level background: The libraries together contributed about 135 million TRB reads, each supplying about 1.5 +/- 0.3 million. Whole-study results and caveats: Higher TRB CDR3 hydrophobicity marked CXCR3-positive naive cells relative to CXCR3-negative naive cells. Similarly elevated diversity marked both naive subsets, with memory CD8+ cells showing far lower diversity. After cryopreservation, CXCR3 expression dropped partially; most assays used fresh PBMCs.

This CDR3 has 16 amino acids. Germline CDR1 reads MDHEN; CDR2 reads SYDVKM. The libraries of TRB cDNA were constructed through 5' RACE using UMI labels. Reprocessing the 5' RACE reads, TCRdb reports a single entry for every CDR3 protein and omits DNA. The record lists about 51,000 distinct CDR3 sequences, of which the ten most abundant hold roughly 0.59%. Naive CD8+ T lymphocytes were specified as CD45RO-CCR7+CD27+CD95-. The chain has TRBV28 and TRBJ2-7; TCRdb lists TRBD2, though no DNA is available to test this call. The origin of this receptor is a human donor in good health. Some clones in this sample may be carry-over from other donors' samples. Sequencing was carried out using naive CXCR3+ CD8+ T cells from blood. Subset here: CD45RO-CCR7+CD27+CD95- naive CD8+ T cells expressing CXCR3 (TNR3+). CDR3 loop: CASTPGLAFGSYEQYF.